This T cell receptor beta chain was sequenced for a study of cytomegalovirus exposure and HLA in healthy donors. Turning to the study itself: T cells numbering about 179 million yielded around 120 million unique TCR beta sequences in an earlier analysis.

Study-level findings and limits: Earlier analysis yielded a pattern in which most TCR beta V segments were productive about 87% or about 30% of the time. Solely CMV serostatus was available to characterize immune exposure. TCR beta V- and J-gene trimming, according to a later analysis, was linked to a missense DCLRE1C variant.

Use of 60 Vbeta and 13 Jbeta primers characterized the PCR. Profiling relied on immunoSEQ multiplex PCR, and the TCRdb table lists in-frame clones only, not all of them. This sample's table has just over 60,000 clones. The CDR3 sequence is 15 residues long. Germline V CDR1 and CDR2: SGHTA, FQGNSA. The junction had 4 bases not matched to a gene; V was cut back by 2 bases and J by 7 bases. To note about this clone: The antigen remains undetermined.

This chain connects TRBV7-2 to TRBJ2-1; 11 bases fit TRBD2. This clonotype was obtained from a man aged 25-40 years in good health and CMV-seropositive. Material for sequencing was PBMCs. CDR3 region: CASSLTSGGGNEQFF. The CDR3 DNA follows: TGTGCCAGCAGCTTAACTAGCGGGGGAGGGAATGAGCAGTTCTTC.